The present T cell receptor (beta chain) was sequenced within a study of blood T cells in healthy people across ages. V dropped 1 base and J dropped 8 bases, with 17 bases sitting between them. The CDR3 covers 15 residues. Germline CDR1 is MDHEN and CDR2 is SYDVKM. The second PCR ran about 6 to 12 cycles with a sample-barcoded 5' primer and J-beta primers. TCRdb reprocessed the 5' RACE reads via MiXCR and lists one record per CDR3 protein. The table has about 780,000 distinct CDR3 sequences, roughly 46% seen once; the top ten hold 15% to 20%. The V call is TRBV28, the J call TRBJ1-2; D perhaps matches TRBD1 (5 bases). The receptor was isolated from an elderly man in good health. The sample consisted of blood. The CDR3 region is CASSLSDVGAKGYTF. DNA for the CDR3: TGTGCCAGCAGTTTATCGGATGTTGGGGCGAAAGGCTACACCTTC.